These 14 T cell receptor beta chains came from one sample sequenced in a study of blood T cell repertoires in COVID-19. Some clones are missing from TCRdb's copy, which holds only in-frame ones; the method was immunoSEQ multiplex PCR. This sample has a few hundred thousand clones, with 82% found just once. The source material was peripheral blood. The receptors shown here come from a woman under 30 with acute or convalescent COVID-19.

The V call is TRBV13, the J call TRBJ2-5; 14 bases align to TRBD2. V lost 5 bases, J lost 4 bases, and 6 bases stayed unmatched. Germline CDR1 and CDR2: PRHDT and FYEKMQ (reference sequence). The CDR3 extends over 16 amino acids. CDR3 sequence: CASSRGLAGVGETQYF. Here the CDR3 DNA reads TGTGCCAGCAGCAGGGGACTAGCGGGAGTTGGAGAGACCCAGTACTTC.

This chain connects TRBV2 to TRBJ2-7, with no clear D. With 7 bases removed from V and 0 bases from J, the gap between germline ends came to 13 bases. Germline loops: CDR1 SNHLY, CDR2 FYNNEI. This CDR3 has 14 residues. CDR3 residues: CASNPVTSSYEQYF. Written as DNA, the CDR3 is TGTGCCAGCAATCCGGTCACGAGCTCCTACGAGCAGTACTTC. Supplemented by reference TRBV2 and TRBJ2-7, the full variable domain reads EPEVTQTPSHQVTQMGQEVILRCVPISNHLYFYWYRQILGQKVEFLVSFYNNEISEKSEIFDDQFSVERPDGSNFTLKIRSTKLEDSAMYFCASNPVTSSYEQYFGPGTRLTVT.

The table lists this clone with a count of one. The chain joins TRBV25-1 to TRBJ1-1, with 7 positions matching TRBD1. The CDR3 is made up of 16 amino acids. CDR1 MGHDK and CDR2 SYGVNS come from the germline V gene. Trimming removed 3 bases from V and 6 bases from J; junction bases left unmatched: 13. The CDR3 nucleotides read TGTGCCAGCAGTGATCCCCGACAGGGCCTTCCCTCTGAAGCTTTCTTT. It yields the protein CASSDPRQGLPSEAFF.

The sample holds a few counts of this clone. At the DNA level, this CDR3 is encoded by other sequences in the same sample as well. The genes are TRBV6-5 and TRBJ1-1; D remains ambiguous. CDR3 size: 13 residues. CDR1 and CDR2 (germline): MNHEY, SVGAGI. V lost 4 bases and J 0 bases, leaving 6 bases between the germline ends. The CDR3: CASSSSVNTEAFF. CDR3 nucleotide sequence: TGTGCCAGCAGTTCGTCAGTGAACACTGAAGCTTTCTTT.

This clone came up a few times. CDR3 sequence: CASSYSRGRSPLHF. CDR3 sequence (DNA): TGTGCCAGCAGTTACTCCAGGGGACGCTCACCCCTCCACTTT. The rearrangement joins TRBV6-5 to TRBJ1-6; possible D gene TRBD1, 6 bases. Germline V CDR1 and CDR2: MNHEY, SVGAGI. The CDR3 is made up of 14 amino acids. V shed 0 bases and J shed 10 bases, with 10 bases lying between them.

This chain links TRBV2 with TRBJ2-3, with TRBD2 matching 8 bases. Losses at the gene ends were 6 bases for V and 3 bases for J; bases not matched to a gene: 2. CDR3 length: 13 amino acids. In germline, CDR1 is SNHLY, CDR2 FYNNEI. This CDR3 is CASRLAETDTQYF. The CDR3 DNA reads as TGTGCCAGCAGACTAGCGGAAACAGATACGCAGTATTTT.

The rearrangement links TRBV6-5 to TRBJ2-7; 9 bases fit TRBD1. J was trimmed by 5 bases and V by 6 bases; bases with no gene match: 8. Germline V lookup: CDR1 MNHEY, CDR2 SVGAGI. CDR3 length equals 14 residues. CDR3 sequence reads: CASRRTGADDEQYF. The DNA of the CDR3 is TGTGCCAGCAGAAGGACAGGGGCGGACGACGAGCAGTACTTC.

The chain is built from TRBV5-4 and TRBJ2-7, with 9 bases that match TRBD2. V trimming: 4 bases; J trimming: 4 bases; junction bases outside the gene matches: 9. Germline CDR1 reads SGHNT; CDR2 reads YYREEE (reference sequence). The CDR3 length is 15 residues. This CDR3 reads CASSQLAGAEYEQYF. The CDR3 DNA is TGTGCCAGCAGCCAATTAGCGGGAGCGGAGTACGAGCAGTACTTC.

The V and J genes are TRBV6-2 or TRBV6-3 and TRBJ1-1, with 8 bases lining up with TRBD1. Germline CDR1 is MNHEY and CDR2 is SVGEGT. The CDR3 sequence is 18 residues long. Germline trimming cut 3 bases from V and 0 bases from J; bases unmatched to any gene: 12. The CDR3 loop is CASSYPLGQASMNTEAFF. CDR3 in DNA: TGTGCCAGCAGTTATCCCCTGGGACAGGCGTCAATGAACACTGAAGCTTTCTTT.

V gene TRBV28 combines with J gene TRBJ2-7; 8 bases are a match to TRBD2. The CDR3 sequence is 15 residues long. The junction had 5 bases not matched to a gene; V was cut back by 1 base and J by 3 bases. Germline V gene lookup returns CDR1 MDHEN and CDR2 SYDVKM. Here the CDR3 reads CASSLLASGYYEQYF. The CDR3 coding sequence is TGTGCCAGCAGTTTATTGGCTAGCGGGTACTACGAGCAGTACTTC.

The chain recombines TRBV30 with TRBJ1-2; D not certain. Germline assignment: CDR1 GTSNPN and CDR2 SVGIG (reference sequence). The CDR3 sequence is 12 residues long. V was trimmed by 3 bases and J by 8 bases, leaving 13 bases between them. In nucleotides, the CDR3 is TGTGCCTGGAGCCCGGCCCGGCGGGGCTACACCTTC. It specifies CAWSPARRGYTF.

This clone has a count of ten or more. The rearrangement joins TRBV19 to TRBJ2-7; D call uncertain. The germline V gene has CDR1 LNHDA and CDR2 SQIVND (reference sequence). Trimming took off 1 base at V and 2 bases at J, with 6 bases between the two ends. There are 13 residues in the CDR3. The CDR3 sequence is CASSIGVTYEQYF. The CDR3 coding sequence is TGTGCCAGTAGTATAGGAGTCACCTACGAGCAGTACTTC.

The chain carries TRBV24-1 and TRBJ2-1; the match to TRBD1 covers 9 bases. There are 18 residues in the CDR3. Germline CDR1 reads KGHDR; CDR2 reads SFDVKD. V was clipped by 4 bases and J by 3 bases; unmatched bases: 12. CDR3 sequence reads: CATSDAGTGSNFYNEQFF. In DNA, the CDR3 is TGTGCCACCAGTGACGCCGGGACAGGGTCAAACTTCTACAATGAGCAGTTCTTC.

This chain uses TRBV27 with TRBJ1-1; unclear D gene. Deletions cut 5 bases from V and 0 bases from J, with 13 bases between. CDR1 is MNHEY, CDR2 SMNVEV, per germline (reference sequence). This CDR3 has 15 amino acids. The CDR3 is CASSTKTPMNTEAFF. CDR3 in DNA: TGTGCCAGCAGTACAAAGACACCCATGAACACTGAAGCTTTCTTT.